The clone carrying this TCR beta chain was found once. The repertoire was sequenced with immunoSEQ multiplex PCR; TCRdb's copy has only in-frame clones and lacks some. The table includes around 36,000 clones, more than 85% detected once. The data stem from a study of T cell changes during pregnancy in multiple sclerosis. The sequenced sample was CD8+ T cells from peripheral blood mononuclear cells, obtained before pregnancy. This clonotype was obtained from a female donor with multiple sclerosis, enrolled in a pregnancy study.

Written as DNA, the CDR3 is TGTGCCAGCAGCTTAGGTCCGTCGACAGGGGGCTTTTCGTACTTC. Translated: CASSLGPSTGGFSYF. The chain joins TRBV11-1 to TRBJ2-7, with TRBD1 matching over 10 bases. The CDR3 sequence is 15 residues long. Losses at the gene ends were 1 base for V and 12 bases for J; bases not matched to a gene: 12. CDR1 is SGHAT and CDR2 is FQDESV in the germline V gene (reference sequence). Full variable domain (missing parts from reference TRBV11-1 and TRBJ2-7): EAEVAQSPRYKITEKSQAVAFWCDPISGHATLYWYRQILGQGPELLVQFQDESVVDDSQLPKDRFSAERLKGVDSTLKIQPAELGDSAMYLCASSLGPSTGGFSYFGPGTRLTVT.